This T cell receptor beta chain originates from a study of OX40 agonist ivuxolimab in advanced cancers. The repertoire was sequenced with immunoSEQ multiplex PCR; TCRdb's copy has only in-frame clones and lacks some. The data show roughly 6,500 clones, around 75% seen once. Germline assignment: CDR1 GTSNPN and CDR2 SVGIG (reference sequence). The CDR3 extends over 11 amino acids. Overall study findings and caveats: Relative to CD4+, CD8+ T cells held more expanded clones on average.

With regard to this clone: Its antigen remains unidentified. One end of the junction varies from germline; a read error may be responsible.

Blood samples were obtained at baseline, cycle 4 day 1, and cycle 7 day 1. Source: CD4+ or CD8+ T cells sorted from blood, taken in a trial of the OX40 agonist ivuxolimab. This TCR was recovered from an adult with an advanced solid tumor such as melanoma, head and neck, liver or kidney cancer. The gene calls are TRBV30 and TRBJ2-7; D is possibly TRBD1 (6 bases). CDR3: CAWSVSQGLNF. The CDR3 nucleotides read TGTGCCTGGAGTGTTTCCCAGGGGCTAAACTTC.